Listed below are T cell receptor beta chains from one sample, sequenced in a study of beta chain features in type 1 diabetes. The method was immunoSEQ multiplex PCR; TCRdb's version includes in-frame clones alone and lacks a portion of them. This table holds 680,000 or so clones, roughly an eighth found once. Specimen: naive CD4+ T cells from blood. Receptor source: a man between 18 and 35 years old with type 1 diabetes. CDR3s include the opening cysteine and the closing phenylalanine or tryptophan. A D gene is named only where the DNA matches it firmly. The listing skips clone size in some rows; elsewhere it reads once, few, many or a size class.

clone size	V gene	D gene	J gene	CDR3 DNA	CDR3 protein
NA	TRBV6-5	NA	TRBJ1-2	TGTGCCAGCAGTCGCGGCGGCGAGGGCTACACCTTC	CASSRGGEGYTF
few	TRBV5-4	TRBD2	TRBJ2-3	TGTGCCAGCAGCGTAGCGGGGAGCACAGATACGCAGTATTTT	CASSVAGSTDTQYF
NA	TRBV5-1	TRBD1	TRBJ1-1	TGCGCCAGCAGCTTGAGGGACAGGAGGACTGAAGCTTTCTTT	CASSLRDRRTEAFF
NA	TRBV29-1	TRBD1	TRBJ1-1	TGCAGCGTCGTTAACAGGGGGCGGGTCACTGAAGCTTTCTTT	CSVVNRGRVTEAFF
NA	TRBV13	NA	TRBJ1-3	TGTGCCAGCAGCTTAATCGAAAACACCATATATTTT	CASSLIENTIYF
few	TRBV7-9	NA	TRBJ2-3	TGTGCCAGCAGCTTGGGGGCCACAGATACGCAGTATTTT	CASSLGATDTQYF
NA	TRBV6-1	TRBD1	TRBJ2-1	TGTGCCAGCAGTGTATACGGGACAGGGGTCGACAATGAGCAGTTCTTC	CASSVYGTGVDNEQFF
few	TRBV4-2	NA	TRBJ2-1	TGTGCCAGCAGCCAGCCTACCTGGGGGCAGGGAGGCGTGGAGCAGTTCTTC	CASSQPTWGQGGVEQFF
NA	TRBV19	TRBD2	TRBJ2-1	TGTGCCAGTAGAACTAGCGGGGTAGATGAGCAGTTCTTC	CASRTSGVDEQFF
few	TRBV5-4	TRBD1	TRBJ1-1	TGTGCCAGCAGCCCGACAGGGGGAGGGACTGAAGCTTTCTTT	CASSPTGGGTEAFF
few	TRBV9	TRBD1	TRBJ2-7	TGTGCCAGCAGCGTAGCCCTGGGACAGGGAATGTACGAGCAGTACTTC	CASSVALGQGMYEQYF
NA	TRBV18	NA	TRBJ1-4	TGTGCCAGCTCACCACAGGCAACTAATGAAAAACTGTTTTTT	CASSPQATNEKLFF
NA	TRBV6-5	TRBD2	TRBJ2-5	TGTGCCGCCCAGGGCACTAGCGCAAGCAAAGAGACCCAGTACTTC	CAAQGTSASKETQYF
NA	TRBV5-1	NA	TRBJ2-7	TGCGCCAGCAGCACCGGGACGGTGACCTACGAGCAGTACTTC	CASSTGTVTYEQYF
NA	TRBV11-2	NA	TRBJ2-7	TGTGCCAGCAGCTTTCAGGGCTCCTACGAGCAGTACTTC	CASSFQGSYEQYF
few	TRBV6-5	NA	TRBJ2-7	TGTGCCAGCAGCCGGACGGGGAGCTCCTACGAGCAGTACTTC	CASSRTGSSYEQYF
NA	TRBV18	NA	TRBJ1-6	TGTGCCAGCTCCCCAAGGCGGGGGGCGATGGATAATTCACCCCTCCACTTT	CASSPRRGAMDNSPLHF
NA	TRBV5-6	TRBD2	TRBJ2-1	TGTGCCAGCAGCCCCCGGACTAGCGGGGAGCGCAATGAGCAGTTCTTC	CASSPRTSGERNEQFF
few	TRBV5-4	TRBD2	TRBJ2-5	TGTGCCAGCAGCTTAGGTCTAGCGGGCGACCAAGAGACCCAGTACTTC	CASSLGLAGDQETQYF
NA	TRBV28	TRBD1	TRBJ2-7	TGTGCCAGCACGGCGCAGGGGGCTGGCGAGCAGTACTTC	CASTAQGAGEQYF
NA	TRBV6-5	NA	TRBJ1-1	TGTGCCAGCAGGAGGGGCACTGAAGCTTTCTTT	CASRRGTEAFF
NA	TRBV6-5	NA	TRBJ1-2	TGTGCCAGCAGCCCCAGTCCCGGAGATTGGGGCTACACCTTC	CASSPSPGDWGYTF
few	TRBV5-1	NA	TRBJ1-1	TGCGCCAGCAGCAGACAAACGACAAGCACTGAAGCTTTCTTT	CASSRQTTSTEAFF
NA	TRBV25-1	NA	TRBJ1-2	TGTGCCAGCAGTTTTGCGGGCCAGACCTATGGCTACACCTTC	CASSFAGQTYGYTF
few	TRBV28	NA	TRBJ2-1	TGTGCCAGCAGTGGCCCCCTTAGCTCCTACAATGAGCAGTTCTTC	CASSGPLSSYNEQFF
NA	TRBV30	NA	TRBJ1-6	TGTGCCTGGAGTTTTGGGGGCACGGATTCACCCCTCCACTTT	CAWSFGGTDSPLHF
few	TRBV7-9	NA	TRBJ1-2	TGTGCCAGCAGCGAGTGGGACGGGCCTGAGGGCTACACCTTC	CASSEWDGPEGYTF
NA	TRBV5-4	NA	TRBJ2-3	TGTGCCAGCAGCTTGAGACCCACAGATACGCAGTATTTT	CASSLRPTDTQYF
NA	TRBV30	NA	TRBJ2-3	TGTGCCTGGACAGAGTACACAGATACGCAGTATTTT	CAWTEYTDTQYF
NA	TRBV23-1	NA	TRBJ1-5	TGCGCCAGCAGTCAAATCCCAAGCCGGGGAACCTATAGCAATCAGCCCCAGCATTTT	CASSQIPSRGTYSNQPQHF
NA	TRBV7-7	NA	TRBJ2-5	TGTGCTAGCAGCGTCCAGGGTGGCCAAGAGACCCAGTACTTC	CASSVQGGQETQYF
NA	TRBV4-2	NA	TRBJ1-6	TGTGCCAGCAGCCCCCGGGTTCAGATAGATAATTCACCCCTCCACTTT	CASSPRVQIDNSPLHF
few	TRBV2	NA	TRBJ2-3	TGTGCCAGCAGCTACACTAGGACAGATACGCAGTATTTT	CASSYTRTDTQYF
NA	TRBV18	TRBD1	TRBJ2-5	TGTGCCAGCTCACCCGGACAGGGCGGAGAGACCCAGTACTTC	CASSPGQGGETQYF
NA	TRBV6-5	TRBD2	TRBJ2-3	TGTGCCAGCAGAGCTAGCGGGGGAACAGATACGCAGTATTTT	CASRASGGTDTQYF
few	TRBV10-3	TRBD1	TRBJ2-7	TGTGCCATCAGTCCGGGACAGGGGGCATACGAGCAGTACTTC	CAISPGQGAYEQYF
NA	TRBV10-3	NA	TRBJ1-5	TGTGCCATCAGTGAGTCGGAGGGAAGAGATCAGCCCCAGCATTTT	CAISESEGRDQPQHF
few	TRBV7-2	NA	TRBJ2-3	TGTGCCAGCAGCTCGGGACTCACGTGGTCGCAGTATTTT	CASSSGLTWSQYF
few	TRBV28	NA	TRBJ2-7	TGTGCCAGCAGTACTACCACGCCTCTTCCCGAGCAGTACTTC	CASSTTTPLPEQYF
NA	TRBV5-1	NA	TRBJ1-4	TGCGCCAGCAGGAAGGACGGATCTAATGAAAAACTGTTTTTT	CASRKDGSNEKLFF
few	TRBV28	NA	TRBJ1-6	TGTGCCAGCACTGAAGGATTTTCACCCCTCCACTTT	CASTEGFSPLHF
NA	TRBV25-1	NA	TRBJ1-1	TGTGCCAGCAGTGAATTGGGGCAATTCATGAACACTGAAGCTTTCTTT	CASSELGQFMNTEAFF
few	TRBV15	NA	TRBJ2-7	TGTGCCACCAGCAGAGAGGGCAGTCTCTCCTACGAGCAGTACTTC	CATSREGSLSYEQYF
few	TRBV7-9	NA	TRBJ1-3	TGTGCCAGCAGCTTGCAGGGTTCGGGTAGCACCATATATTTT	CASSLQGSGSTIYF
few	TRBV4-1	NA	TRBJ1-4	TGCGCCAGCAGCCAAGATTGGACTGAAAAACTGTTTTTT	CASSQDWTEKLFF
few	TRBV28	NA	TRBJ1-5	TGTGCCAGCAGTTTGCGCGGGTATCAGCCCCAGCATTTT	CASSLRGYQPQHF